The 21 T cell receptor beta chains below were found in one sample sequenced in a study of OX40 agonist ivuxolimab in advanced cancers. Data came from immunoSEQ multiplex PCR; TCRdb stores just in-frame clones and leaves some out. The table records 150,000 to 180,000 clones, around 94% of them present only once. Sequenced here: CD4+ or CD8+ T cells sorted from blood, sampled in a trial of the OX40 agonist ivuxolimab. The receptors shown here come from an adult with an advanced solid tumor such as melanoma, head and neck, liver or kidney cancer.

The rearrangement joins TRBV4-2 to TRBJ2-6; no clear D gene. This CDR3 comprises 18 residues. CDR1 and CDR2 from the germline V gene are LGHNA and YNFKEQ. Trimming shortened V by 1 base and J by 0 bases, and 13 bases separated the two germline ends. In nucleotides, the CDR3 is TGTGCCAGCAGCCAAGTGCAGGTACAGAGCTCTGGGGCCAACGTCCTGACTTTC. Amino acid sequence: CASSQVQVQSSGANVLTF.

The CDR3 region is CASTPNNLDQPQHF. CDR3 in DNA: TGTGCCAGTACCCCCAACAATTTGGACCAGCCCCAGCATTTT. The rearrangement joins TRBV19 to TRBJ1-5; D gene ambiguous. The CDR3 spans 14 residues. V was shortened by 7 bases and J by 7 bases, with 17 bases between the two germline ends. Germline V CDR1 and CDR2: LNHDA, SQIVND (reference sequence).

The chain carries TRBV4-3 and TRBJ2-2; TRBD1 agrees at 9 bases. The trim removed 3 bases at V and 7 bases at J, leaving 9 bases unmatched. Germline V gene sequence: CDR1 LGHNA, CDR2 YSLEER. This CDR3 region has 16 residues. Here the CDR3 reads CASSQRTGALGGELFF. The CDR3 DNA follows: TGCGCCAGCAGCCAGAGGACAGGGGCATTGGGCGGGGAGCTGTTTTTT.

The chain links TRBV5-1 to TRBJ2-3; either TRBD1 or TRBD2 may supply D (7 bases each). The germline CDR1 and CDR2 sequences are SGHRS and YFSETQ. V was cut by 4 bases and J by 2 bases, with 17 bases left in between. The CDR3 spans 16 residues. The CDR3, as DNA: TGCGCCAGCAGCCAGGGGGGGAGCGTAGCCACAGATACGCAGTATTTT. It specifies CASSQGGSVATDTQYF.

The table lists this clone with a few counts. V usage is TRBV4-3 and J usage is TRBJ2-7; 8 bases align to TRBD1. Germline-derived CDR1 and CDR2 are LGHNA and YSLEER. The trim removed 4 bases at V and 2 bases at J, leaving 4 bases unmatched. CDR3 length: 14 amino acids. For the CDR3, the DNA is TGCGCCAGCAGCCTCTACAGGGGGACCTACGAGCAGTACTTC. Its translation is CASSLYRGTYEQYF.

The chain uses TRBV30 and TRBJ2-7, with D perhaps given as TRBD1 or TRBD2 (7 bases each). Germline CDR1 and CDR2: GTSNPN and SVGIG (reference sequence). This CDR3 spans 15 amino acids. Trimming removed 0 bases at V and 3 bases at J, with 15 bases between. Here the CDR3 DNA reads TGTGCCTGGAGTGTAGGTGGCAGGGGGGGCTACGAGCAGTACTTC. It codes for CAWSVGGRGGYEQYF.

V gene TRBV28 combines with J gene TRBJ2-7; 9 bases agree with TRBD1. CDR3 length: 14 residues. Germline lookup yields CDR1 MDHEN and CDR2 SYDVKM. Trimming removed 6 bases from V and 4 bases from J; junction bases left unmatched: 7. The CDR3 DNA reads TGTGCCAGCAGACTACAGGGGGCGGGGTACGAGCAGTACTTC. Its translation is CASRLQGAGYEQYF.

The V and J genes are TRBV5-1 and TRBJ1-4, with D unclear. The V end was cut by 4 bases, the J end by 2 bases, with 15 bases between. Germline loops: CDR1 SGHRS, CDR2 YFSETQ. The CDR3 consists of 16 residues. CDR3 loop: CASSRSRTETNEKLFF. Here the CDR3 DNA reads TGCGCCAGCAGCCGATCTCGGACCGAGACTAATGAAAAACTGTTTTTT.

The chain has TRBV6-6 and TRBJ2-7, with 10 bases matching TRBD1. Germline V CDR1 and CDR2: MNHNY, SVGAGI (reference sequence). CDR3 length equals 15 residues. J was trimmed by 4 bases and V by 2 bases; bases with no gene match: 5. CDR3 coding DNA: TGTGCCAGCAGTTACCCCCGACAGGGGGCTTACGAGCAGTACTTC. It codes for CASSYPRQGAYEQYF.

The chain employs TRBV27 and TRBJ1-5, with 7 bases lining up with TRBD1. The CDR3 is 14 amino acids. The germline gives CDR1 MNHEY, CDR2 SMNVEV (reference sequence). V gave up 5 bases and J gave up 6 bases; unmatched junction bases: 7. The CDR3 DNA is TGTGCCAGCAGTCCCCAGGGGGTGGGTCAGCCCCAGCATTTT. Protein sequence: CASSPQGVGQPQHF.

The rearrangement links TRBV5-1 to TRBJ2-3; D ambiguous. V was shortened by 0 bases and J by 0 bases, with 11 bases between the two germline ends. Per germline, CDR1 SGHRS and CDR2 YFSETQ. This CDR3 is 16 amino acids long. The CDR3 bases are TGCGCCAGCAGCTTGGTAGGAGCGTCTAGCACAGATACGCAGTATTTT. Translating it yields CASSLVGASSTDTQYF.

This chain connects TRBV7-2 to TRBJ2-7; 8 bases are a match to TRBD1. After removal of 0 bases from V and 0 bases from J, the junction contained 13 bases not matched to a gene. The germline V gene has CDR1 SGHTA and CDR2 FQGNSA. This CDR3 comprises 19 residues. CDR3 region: CASSLAFLGTGRSSYEQYF. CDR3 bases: TGTGCCAGCAGCTTAGCATTTTTGGGGACAGGTCGCAGCTCCTACGAGCAGTACTTC.

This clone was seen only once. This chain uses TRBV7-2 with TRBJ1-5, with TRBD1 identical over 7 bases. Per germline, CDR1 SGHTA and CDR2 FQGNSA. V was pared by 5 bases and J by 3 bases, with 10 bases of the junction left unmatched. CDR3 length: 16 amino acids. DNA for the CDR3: TGTGCCAGCAGCCCTGCTGGGACAGTCTCCAATCAGCCCCAGCATTTT. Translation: CASSPAGTVSNQPQHF.

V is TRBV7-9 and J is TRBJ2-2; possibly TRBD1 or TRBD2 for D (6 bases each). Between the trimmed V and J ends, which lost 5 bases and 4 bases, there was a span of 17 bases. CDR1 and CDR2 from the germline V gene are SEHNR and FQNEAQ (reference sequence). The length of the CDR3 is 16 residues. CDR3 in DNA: TGTGCCAGCAGCCAAACGGGGGCGCTTACCACCGGGGAGCTGTTTTTT. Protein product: CASSQTGALTTGELFF.

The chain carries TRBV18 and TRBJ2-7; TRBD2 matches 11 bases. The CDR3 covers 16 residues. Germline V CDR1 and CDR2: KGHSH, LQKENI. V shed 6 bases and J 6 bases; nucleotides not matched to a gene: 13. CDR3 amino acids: CASSTLLAGGPGEQYF. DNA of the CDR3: TGTGCCAGCTCCACCTTATTAGCGGGAGGGCCAGGCGAGCAGTACTTC.

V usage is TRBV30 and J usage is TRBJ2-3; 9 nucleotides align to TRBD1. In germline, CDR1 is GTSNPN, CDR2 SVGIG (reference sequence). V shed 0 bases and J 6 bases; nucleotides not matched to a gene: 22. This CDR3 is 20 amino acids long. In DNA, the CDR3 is TGTGCCTGGAGTGTAGGGGACAGGGAAAGTATCCGGAAAGGTTGGGATACGCAGTATTTT. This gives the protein CAWSVGDRESIRKGWDTQYF.

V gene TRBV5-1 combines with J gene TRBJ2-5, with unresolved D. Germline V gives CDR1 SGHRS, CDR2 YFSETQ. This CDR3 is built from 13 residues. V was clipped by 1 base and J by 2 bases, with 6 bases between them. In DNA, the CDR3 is TGCGCCAGCAGCTTGCCTGATCAAGAGACCCAGTACTTC. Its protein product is CASSLPDQETQYF.

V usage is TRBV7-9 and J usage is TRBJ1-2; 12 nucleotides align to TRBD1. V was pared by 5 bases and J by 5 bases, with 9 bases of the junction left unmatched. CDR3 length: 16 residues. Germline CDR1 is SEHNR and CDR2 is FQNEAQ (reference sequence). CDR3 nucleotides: TGTGCCAGCAGCCCCGCCGGGACAGGGGGCAGGTATGGCTACACCTTC. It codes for CASSPAGTGGRYGYTF.

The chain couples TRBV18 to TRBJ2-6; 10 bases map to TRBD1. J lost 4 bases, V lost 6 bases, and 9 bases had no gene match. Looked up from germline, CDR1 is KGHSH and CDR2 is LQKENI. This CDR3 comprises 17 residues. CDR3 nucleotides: TGTGCCAGCTCGCCTCGACAGGGGGCTGCGGGGGCCAACGTCCTGACTTTC. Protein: CASSPRQGAAGANVLTF.

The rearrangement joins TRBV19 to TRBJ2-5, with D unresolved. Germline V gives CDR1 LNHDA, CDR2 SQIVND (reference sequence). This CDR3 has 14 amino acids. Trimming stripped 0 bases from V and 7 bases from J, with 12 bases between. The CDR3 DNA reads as TGTGCCAGTAGTATAGACCCCCCGTGGGGGACCCAGTACTTC. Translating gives CASSIDPPWGTQYF.

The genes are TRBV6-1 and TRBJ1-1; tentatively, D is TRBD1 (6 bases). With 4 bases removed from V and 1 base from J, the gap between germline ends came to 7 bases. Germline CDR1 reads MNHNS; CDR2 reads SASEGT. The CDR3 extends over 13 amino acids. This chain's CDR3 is CASSGDTNTEAFF. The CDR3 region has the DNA TGTGCCAGCAGTGGGGACACGAACACTGAAGCTTTCTTT.